Each of the 10 T cell receptor beta chains below was sequenced from the same sample in a study of cytomegalovirus exposure and HLA in healthy donors. The PCR made use of 60 Vbeta and 13 Jbeta primers. Repertoires were generated with immunoSEQ multiplex PCR, while TCRdb's copy carries only in-frame clones and drops some. The data show roughly 150,000 clones, approximately 86% seen once. Specimen: PBMCs. These receptors were collected from a woman between 45 and 60 years old in good health and CMV-seropositive.

This chain connects TRBV6-5 to TRBJ2-1; 10 bases fit TRBD2. The CDR3 has 16 residues. J lost 8 bases, V lost 0 bases, and 7 bases had no gene match. From germline, CDR1 is MNHEY and CDR2 SVGAGI. The CDR3 DNA follows: TGTGCCAGCAGTTACTCATCCTCTAGCGGGGGCCATGAGCAGTTCTTC. It encodes CASSYSSSSGGHEQFF.

This clone occurred once. The rearrangement links TRBV7-9 to TRBJ2-1, with 7 bases that match TRBD1. Trimming at V came to 3 bases and at J to 3 bases, leaving 5 bases not matched to a gene. The CDR3 is 15 residues long. From germline, CDR1 is SEHNR and CDR2 FQNEAQ (reference sequence). The CDR3 DNA follows: TGTGCCAGCAGCTTCGCAGGGGGTAACTACAATGAGCAGTTCTTC. It is translated as CASSFAGGNYNEQFF.

The V call is TRBV6-1, the J call TRBJ1-5; no definite D call. Trimming removed 0 bases at V and 9 bases at J, with 15 bases between. This CDR3 region has 15 residues. Per germline, CDR1 MNHNS and CDR2 SASEGT. The CDR3 DNA reads TGTGCCAGCAGTGAAGCGACGGGTCTTCTTGGGCCCCAGCATTTT. Its protein product is CASSEATGLLGPQHF.

The V and J genes are TRBV18 and TRBJ2-1; D gene unclear. Germline V gene sequence: CDR1 KGHSH, CDR2 LQKENI. The CDR3 spans 13 residues. The V end was cut by 4 bases, the J end by 7 bases, with 11 bases between. For the CDR3, the DNA is TGTGCCAGCTCACTGGAGCCCCCAAATGAGCAGTTCTTC. This encodes CASSLEPPNEQFF.

The chain is built from TRBV7-3 and TRBJ2-2; no clear D gene. CDR1 SGHTA and CDR2 FQGTGA come from the germline V gene. V dropped 5 bases and J dropped 6 bases, with 16 bases sitting between them. The CDR3 loop spans 15 amino acids. Here the CDR3 reads CASSLRGPGAGELFF. CDR3 in DNA: TGTGCCAGCAGCCTGAGAGGCCCCGGCGCCGGGGAGCTGTTTTTT.

V and J are TRBV7-6 and TRBJ1-3, with 8 bases that match TRBD1. Trimming took 6 bases from V and 0 from J; bases not matched to a gene: 4. Germline lookup yields CDR1 SGHVS and CDR2 FNYEAQ. The CDR3 sequence is 15 residues long. The CDR3 DNA follows: TGTGCCAGCAGAAGCGGGACAGGCTCTGGAAACACCATATATTTT. This encodes CASRSGTGSGNTIYF.

The chain links TRBV5-6 to TRBJ1-2, with D tentatively TRBD1 (5 bases). V was shortened by 3 bases and J by 3 bases, with 18 bases between the two germline ends. The length of the CDR3 is 16 residues. CDR1 is SGHDT, CDR2 YYEEEE, per germline. DNA of the CDR3: TGTGCCAGCAGCTCCGGGCAGGGTAAGGCGTACTATGGCTACACCTTC. It codes for CASSSGQGKAYYGYTF.

This chain links TRBV19 with TRBJ2-4; a weak D match, TRBD1 (5 bases). V gave up 9 bases and J gave up 0 bases, with 15 bases separating them. The CDR3 runs to 15 residues. In germline, CDR1 is LNHDA, CDR2 SQIVND (reference sequence). CDR3 sequence: CASSTGGLAKNIQYF. The CDR3 DNA is TGTGCCAGCTCAACAGGTGGGCTAGCCAAAAACATTCAGTACTTC.

The rearrangement links TRBV13 to TRBJ2-1, with 8 nucleotides matching TRBD1. This CDR3 spans 15 amino acids. The V and J ends lost 4 bases and 6 bases, in that order; junction bases with no gene match: 8. CDR1 PRHDT and CDR2 FYEKMQ come from the germline V gene (reference sequence). The CDR3 bases are TGTGCCAGCAGCTCGCCCGGACAGGGCCGCAATGAGCAGTTCTTC. Encoded protein: CASSSPGQGRNEQFF.

The chain recombines TRBV5-5 with TRBJ2-2; D gene ambiguous. V was pared by 4 bases and J by 4 bases, with 8 bases between. This CDR3 has 13 residues. Germline V gene sequence: CDR1 SGHKS, CDR2 YYEKEE (reference sequence). As DNA, the CDR3 is TGTGCCAGCAGCCCCGTTCCCACCGGGGAGCTGTTTTTT. Translating it yields CASSPVPTGELFF.